This TCR beta chain was recorded in a study of T-cell memory formation after mild COVID-19. Germline lookup yields CDR1 MGHRA and CDR2 YSYEKL. The CDR3 extends over 15 amino acids. Trimming removed 1 base from V and 2 bases from J, with 11 bases in between. This clonotype was seen more than once but under ten times. From the 5' RACE reads, TCRdb called clonotypes with MiXCR, one entry per CDR3 protein. The sample yields 500,000 to 550,000 distinct CDR3 sequences, approximately 20% seen once. The J gene is TRBJ2-5, the V gene TRBV4-1, with D perhaps TRBD2 (6 bases). This clonotype was obtained from an adult woman who had mild COVID-19 (a few samples of this study predate the infection). Cell type and time point are not known. Source material: PBMCs or a T cell subset sorted from them (not recorded which). CDR3 in DNA: TGCGCCAGCAGCCAAGGGGGGGTCCTTCAAGAGACCCAGTACTTC. Amino acids: CASSQGGVLQETQYF.